Listed below are T cell receptor beta chains from one sample, sequenced in a study of CD8 T cells in ankylosing spondylitis. TCRdb independently ran MiXCR on the 5' RACE reads; one entry per CDR3 protein. The sample has fewer than 400,000 distinct CDR3 sequences, approximately 14% seen once; the top ten hold about 1%. Sequences were obtained from blood, either unsorted or a sorted T cell fraction (not recorded which). Every receptor here comes from a male donor with ankylosing spondylitis or in good health (not recorded which). Each CDR3 is given with its conserved first and last residue. Fields, in order: V gene, J gene, CDR3 length, clone size, D gene, CDR3 DNA, CDR3 protein. A D gene is named only where the DNA matches it firmly. Size tells how often a clone was seen (once, few, many) or the class of an expanded clone, and some rows leave it out.

TRBV9	TRBJ1-1	13	few	.	TGTGCCAGCAGCGGGGACCTGAGGACTGAAGCTTTCTTT	CASSGDLRTEAFF
TRBV5-1	TRBJ1-2	20	many	TRBD1	TGCGCCAGCAGCTTCTCCTCTCCGACCGGACAGGCCGGGCTTAACTATGGCTACACCTTC	CASSFSSPTGQAGLNYGYTF
TRBV7-2	TRBJ1-1	14	few	.	TGTGCCAGCAGCCGGAGGGGGGGACAACCTGAAGCTTTCTTT	CASSRRGGQPEAFF
TRBV15	TRBJ1-4	13	.	.	TGTGCCACCAGCAGAGAGGGGTGGGAAAAACTGTTTTTT	CATSREGWEKLFF
TRBV5-1	TRBJ1-2	16	.	.	TGCGCCAGCAGCTTGGGCGGACAGCCTCAGTCCTATGGCTACACCTTC	CASSLGGQPQSYGYTF
TRBV5-1	TRBJ2-7	15	few	.	TGCGCCAGCAGCTTGGCCGAAGTTAGATCCTACGAGCAGTACTTC	CASSLAEVRSYEQYF
TRBV12-5	TRBJ1-1	11	few	.	TGTGCTAGTGGCATGGACACTGAAGCTTTCTTT	CASGMDTEAFF
TRBV7-8	TRBJ2-4	17	few	.	TGTGCCAGCAGCTTATCTGCCGGGATCCCCGTCAAAAACATTCAGTACTTC	CASSLSAGIPVKNIQYF
TRBV10-3	TRBJ2-5	13	few	.	TGTGCCATCAGTTGGAGGGGGGAGGAGACCCAGTACTTC	CAISWRGEETQYF
TRBV15	TRBJ2-1	13	few	.	TGTGCCACCAGCAGAGATTTTTACAATGAGCAGTTCTTC	CATSRDFYNEQFF
TRBV10-3	TRBJ2-7	13	.	TRBD1	TGTGCCATCAGGGCAGGGGGCGGAGACGAGCAGTACTTC	CAIRAGGGDEQYF
TRBV10-3	TRBJ2-7	12	few	TRBD1	TGTGCCATCAGCGACAGGGCCTACGAGCAGTACTTC	CAISDRAYEQYF
TRBV19	TRBJ2-1	16	.	.	TGTGCCAGTAGTACCTCGGGGTCGGGAGCGTACAATGAGCAGTTCTTC	CASSTSGSGAYNEQFF
TRBV5-1	TRBJ2-5	17	.	.	TGCGCCAGCAGCTTGGGTGAGACAGCCTGGAATAGGGAGACCCAGTACTTC	CASSLGETAWNRETQYF
TRBV20-1	TRBJ2-1	14	few	TRBD2	TGCAGTGCCACGGGACTAGCGGGAAGCGGCGGGCAGTTCTTC	CSATGLAGSGGQFF
TRBV5-6	TRBJ1-5	13	.	.	TGTGCCAGCAGCTCCGGGAGGGATCAGCCCCAGCATTTT	CASSSGRDQPQHF
TRBV6-1	TRBJ1-2	13	few	TRBD1	TGTGCCAGCAGTCGGGACAGCTTCTATGGCTACACCTTC	CASSRDSFYGYTF
TRBV6-1	TRBJ1-4	15	few	.	TGTGCCAGCAGGATAATTACAACAACTAATGAAAAACTGTTTTTT	CASRIITTTNEKLFF
TRBV29-1	TRBJ2-5	11	.	.	TGCAGCGTTGGAGAGTTGGAGACCCAGTACTTC	CSVGELETQYF
TRBV20-1	TRBJ2-3	19	few	TRBD2	TGCAGTGCTAGAGAGAGTGGGGGGGATGGGGCAACCGGCACAGATACGCAGTATTTT	CSARESGGDGATGTDTQYF
TRBV20-1	TRBJ1-2	16	few	.	TGCAGTGCTTCATACTTGGGGCCGGAAGCTAACTATGGCTACACCTTC	CSASYLGPEANYGYTF
TRBV28	TRBJ2-1	14	few	.	TGTGCCAGCAGTCCTACGGAGTCCTACAATGAGCAGTTCTTC	CASSPTESYNEQFF
TRBV6-1	TRBJ2-5	13	.	TRBD2	TGTGCCAGCAGTACGACTAGCCGAGAGACCCAGTACTTC	CASSTTSRETQYF
TRBV11-1	TRBJ2-7	14	few	TRBD1	TGTGCCAGCAGCCCTGACAGGGGGGGCTACGAGCAGTACTTC	CASSPDRGGYEQYF
TRBV15	TRBJ2-2	15	many	.	TGTGCCACCAGCAGGGTCTGGCTTGACACCGGGGAGCTGTTTTTT	CATSRVWLDTGELFF
TRBV6-5	TRBJ1-2	12	many	TRBD1	TGTGCCAGCAGGACAGGGCCCTATGGCTACACCTTC	CASRTGPYGYTF
TRBV7-6	TRBJ1-5	16	.	TRBD1	TGTGCCAGCAGCTTGGGACAGGGGGCGAAGGGACAGCCCCAGCATTTT	CASSLGQGAKGQPQHF
TRBV6-1	TRBJ1-6	13	few	.	TGTGCCAGCACCGCCTTCGACAGCTCACCCCTCCACTTT	CASTAFDSSPLHF
TRBV2	TRBJ2-2	14	.	.	TGTGCCAGCATAGTGTACAGGAACACCGGGGAGCTGTTTTTT	CASIVYRNTGELFF